The clone carrying this T cell receptor (beta chain) was picked up a small number of times. The data derive from a study of blood T cell repertoires in COVID-19. Turning to the study itself: Samples taken during acute and convalescent COVID-19 were collected in the United States, Italy and Spain. T cells, B-cell-depleted T cells, or PBMCs supplied cDNA or gDNA.

V was clipped by 4 bases and J by 2 bases, with 9 bases between them. The CDR3 is 14 residues long. Germline values: CDR1 ENHRY, CDR2 SYGVKD. Seattle patients were enrolled during active infection and followed longitudinally. The authors' processing: Reference gene primer amplification in the assay estimated nucleated cell counts. Sequencing used immunoSEQ multiplex PCR; TCRdb keeps in-frame clones, though not all of them. V, J and clone size were drawn from that table, and D and trimming were deduced from the DNA. Among under 200,000 clones listed, around four fifths were seen once. This clonotype originated in a man aged 60 to 69 with COVID-19, enrolled during active disease. Sequencing input: peripheral blood. This chain joins TRBV10-3 and TRBJ1-3; D remains unclear. In DNA, the CDR3 is TGTGCCATCAGTGGGGCTGCTGCTGGAAACACCATATATTTT. Its protein is CAISGAAAGNTIYF.